This TCR beta chain was retrieved from a study of T cell clonality in common variable immunodeficiency. Overall study findings and caveats: Fewer deletions and N-nucleotide insertions were reportedly seen in common variable immunodeficiency TCR beta sequences. The cause of increased CVID clonality remains unclear without subpopulation sequencing.

Blood samples were heparinized, about 4.5 to 9 ml per donor. The CDR3 has 14 amino acids. The germline CDR1 and CDR2 sequences are LNHDA and SQIVND (reference sequence). V was shortened by 4 bases and J by 0 bases, with 7 bases between the two germline ends. The sample holds many counts of this clone. Antigen specificity is unknown. The read ends 3 residues early relative to the CDR3; the germline J gene fills the gap. Clones were sequenced by immunoSEQ multiplex PCR, and TCRdb holds only the in-frame ones, with some missing. This sample has approximately 37,000 clones, each found more than once. Sample: peripheral blood mononuclear cells. The TCR comes from a person aged 18 to 75 in good health. V usage is TRBV19 and J usage is TRBJ1-3; D is ambiguous. CDR3 residues: CASSSGHSGNTIYF. CDR3 DNA (partial): TGTGCCAGTAGTAGCGGCCACTCTGGAAACACC.